This TCR beta chain originates from a study of identical twins. TCRdb called the 5' RACE reads again in MiXCR, with one record for every CDR3 protein. Of about 530,000 distinct CDR3 sequences listed, about a fifth are singletons. V was trimmed by 4 bases and J by 9 bases, leaving 16 bases between them. CDR1 and CDR2 (germline): MNHEY, SMNVEV (reference sequence). The CDR3 loop spans 14 amino acids. Each donor was a healthy Caucasian. These data were likewise used in another study, on yellow fever vaccine responses in identical twins. As reported in that work: Reported findings indicate that twins' vaccine T cell responses seemed partially convergent, partially personalized.

This clonotype originated in a woman between 18 and 29 years old in good health. The V call is TRBV27, the J call TRBJ2-4, with a weak D call TRBD2 (6 bases). Sequenced: CD4+ T cells sorted from blood. CDR3 amino acids: CASSSPSAGSIQYF. DNA of the CDR3: TGTGCCAGCAGTTCCCCTAGCGCGGGGAGCATTCAGTACTTC.